This T cell receptor beta chain was recovered during a study of T cell clones after liver transplantation. Study information: TCRbeta sequencing after a pre-transplant mixed lymphocyte reaction identified graft-donor-reactive clones, later tracked in post-transplant blood. As an antigen-independent comparator, third-party-reactive TCRbeta sequences came from pre-transplant mixed lymphocyte reactions.

Profiling relied on immunoSEQ multiplex PCR, and the TCRdb table lists in-frame clones only, not all of them. The sample lists around 78,000 clones, roughly 80% occurring once. General observations from the study: A larger donor-reactive than third-party decline suggested partial antigen-specific deletion.

A remark on this clone: The antigen is undetermined.

V gave up 4 bases and J gave up 4 bases; unmatched junction bases: 6. The CDR3 loop spans 15 amino acids. Germline CDR1 reads SGHTA; CDR2 reads FQGNSA. Sequences were derived from CD4+ T cells from blood, sampled at the 22-month timepoint. The genes are TRBV7-2 and TRBJ2-3, with TRBD2 identical over 9 bases. The receptor's source is a human patient who received a liver transplant. A share of the T cells may be of graft donor origin. The CDR3 reads CASSWRTSESDTQYF. The CDR3 DNA reads as TGTGCCAGCAGCTGGAGGACTAGCGAGTCAGATACGCAGTATTTT.